This T cell receptor (beta chain) came from a study of cytomegalovirus exposure and HLA in healthy donors. Study-level background: An earlier analysis found some 100 million unique TCR beta sequences from about 190 million T cells. Unique TCRs from HLA-typed donors, about 78 million of them, were held in an early data release.

The PCR had 60 Vbeta and 13 Jbeta primers. Clones were read by immunoSEQ multiplex PCR, and TCRdb kept only the in-frame ones, dropping some. The data hold about 36,000 clones, with roughly three quarters observed a single time. V lost 0 bases and J 6 bases, leaving 18 bases between the germline ends. CDR3 length equals 17 residues. Germline values: CDR1 KGHSH, CDR2 LQKENI. The study, taken as a whole, reports: The majority of TCR sequences were rare, yet some public TCRs appeared in many donors. It was assumed in the presence/absence analyses that sequencing depth was roughly uniform across donors.

This clone has more than one count but fewer than ten. The antigen remains undetermined. The V call is TRBV18, the J call TRBJ1-5, with a possible D match to TRBD1 (5 bases). The sample was PBMCs. The receptor comes from a man aged 25 to 40 in good health and CMV-seronegative. CDR3 protein: CASSPPLRGLGGQPQHF. In nucleotides, the CDR3 is TGTGCCAGCTCACCACCACTCCGGGGCCTGGGAGGTCAGCCCCAGCATTTT.